These 31 T cell receptor beta chains were sequenced from one sample in a study of blood T cell repertoires in COVID-19. Profiled with immunoSEQ multiplex PCR; TCRdb holds only in-frame clones, not every one. This sample has about 140,000 clones, with 60% to 80% found just once. The specimen was PBMCs or T cells enriched from blood (not recorded which). The receptors were sampled from a woman between 50 and 59 years old who had recovered from COVID-19.

The chain combines TRBV19 with TRBJ1-2, with TRBD1 matching over 7 bases. The germline CDR1 and CDR2 sequences are LNHDA and SQIVND (reference sequence). The CDR3 runs 17 residues. V lost 5 bases, J lost 3 bases, and 15 bases stayed unmatched. CDR3 in DNA: TGTGCCAGTAGTCCAGACAGGGCACCCCTTCAGGACTATGGCTACACCTTC. Amino acids: CASSPDRAPLQDYGYTF.

The chain employs TRBV6-4 and TRBJ1-1; D possibly corresponds to TRBD1 (5 bases). The CDR3 runs to 13 residues. The V end lost 3 bases, the J end lost 7 bases, and 12 bases lay between the germline ends. Germline CDR1 is MRHNA and CDR2 is SNTAGT. The CDR3 DNA is TGTGCCAGCAGTGAAACCAGGGAAGGTGAAGCTTTCTTT. Translating gives CASSETREGEAFF.

The CDR3 nucleotides are TGTGCCAGCAGTGAGCCGACAGGGGGCGAAAATTCACCCCTCCACTTT. Amino acid sequence: CASSEPTGGENSPLHF. V usage is TRBV25-1 and J usage is TRBJ1-6; TRBD1 matches at 10 bases. Per germline, CDR1 MGHDK and CDR2 SYGVNS. The CDR3 sequence is 16 residues long. The V gene end was trimmed by 3 bases and the J gene end by 7 bases; junction bases not matched to a gene: 6.

The chain combines TRBV6-5 with TRBJ2-5; no definite D call. V lost 7 bases to trimming and J lost 2 bases, with 5 bases between them. There are 11 residues in the CDR3. CDR1 MNHEY and CDR2 SVGAGI come from the germline V gene. CDR3 sequence reads: CASTLQETQYF. CDR3 coding DNA: TGTGCCAGCACCCTACAAGAGACCCAGTACTTC.

This chain joins TRBV9 and TRBJ1-3; D not resolved. Trimming removed 3 bases from V and 0 bases from J, with 16 bases in between. The CDR3 consists of 17 residues. The germline V gene has CDR1 SGDLS and CDR2 YYNGEE. The CDR3 loop reads CASSARAKADSGNTIYF. The DNA of the CDR3 is TGTGCCAGCAGCGCGAGGGCCAAGGCCGACTCTGGAAACACCATATATTTT.

This chain links TRBV19 with TRBJ2-1, with a possible D match to TRBD2 (7 bases). The CDR3 runs to 15 residues. Germline CDR1 and CDR2: LNHDA and SQIVND (reference sequence). The V and J ends lost 5 bases and 4 bases respectively, with 15 bases between them. The CDR3 nucleotides read TGTGCCAGTAGTCCGGCCGGGGGGCATTACAATGAGCAGTTCTTC. This gives the protein CASSPAGGHYNEQFF.

The chain is built from TRBV7-3 and TRBJ2-1; 8 nucleotides match TRBD1. Germline V gene sequence: CDR1 SGHTA, CDR2 FQGTGA. The trim removed 1 base at V and 8 bases at J, leaving 7 bases unmatched. The CDR3 sequence is 15 residues long. CDR3 DNA sequence: TGTGCCAGCAGCTTAATGGACAGGGAGGTTGATGAGCAGTTCTTC. Translated, it gives CASSLMDREVDEQFF.

This clone was recorded a few times. This sequence joins TRBV12-5 and TRBJ2-1; 9 nucleotides agree with TRBD2. CDR1 LGHNT and CDR2 FRNRAP come from the germline V gene. The CDR3 sequence is 13 residues long. Trimming took 1 base from V and 10 from J; bases not matched to a gene: 2. CDR3 protein: CASGLALAGEQFF. The DNA for the CDR3 is TGTGCTAGTGGTTTGGCCCTAGCGGGAGAGCAGTTCTTC.

V is TRBV5-5 and J is TRBJ2-1; 7 bases match TRBD1. This CDR3 comprises 12 residues. The V and J ends lost 4 bases and 9 bases, in that order; junction bases with no gene match: 4. Germline V CDR1 and CDR2: SGHKS, YYEKEE (reference sequence). The CDR3 spells CASSPEGAEQFF. The CDR3 DNA follows: TGTGCCAGCAGCCCCGAGGGGGCTGAGCAGTTCTTC.

V and J are TRBV30 and TRBJ1-1, with TRBD1 identical over 7 bases. The CDR3 spans 13 residues. Unmatched junction bases numbered 2, after V lost 4 bases and J lost 0 bases. Germline CDR1 is GTSNPN and CDR2 is SVGIG (reference sequence). CDR3 sequence reads: CAWTRGLNTEAFF. The CDR3 DNA reads as TGTGCCTGGACTAGGGGGCTGAACACTGAAGCTTTCTTT.

The chain is built from TRBV2 and TRBJ1-2; TRBD1 aligns across 11 bases. The CDR3 is 14 amino acids. Germline V lookup: CDR1 SNHLY, CDR2 FYNNEI. The V and J ends lost 2 bases and 9 bases, in that order; junction bases with no gene match: 5. In nucleotides, the CDR3 is TGTGCCAGCAGTGAACGGGACAGGGGGAATCGCTACACCTTC. Translation gives CASSERDRGNRYTF.

This chain links TRBV7-9 with TRBJ1-1; a weak D match, TRBD1 (5 bases). The CDR3 loop spans 14 amino acids. Germline CDR1 is SEHNR and CDR2 is FQNEAQ (reference sequence). Trimming cost V 5 bases and J 4 bases, with 14 bases left between them. In DNA form, the CDR3 reads TGTGCCAGCAGCAAGGGTTTGGGGGGCACTGAAGCTTTCTTT. This encodes CASSKGLGGTEAFF.

The rearrangement links TRBV29-1 to TRBJ1-1, with a tentative D call TRBD1 (5 bases). Deletions cut 1 base from V and 4 bases from J, with 10 bases between. The germline V gene has CDR1 SQVTM and CDR2 ANQGSEA. The CDR3 contains 13 residues. CDR3 in DNA: TGCAGCGTTGAAGGTCTTCAGGGCACTGAAGCTTTCTTT. Encoded protein: CSVEGLQGTEAFF.

DNA of the CDR3: TGTGCCAGTAGTATAGGTCGGAACACTGAAGCTTTCTTT. This gives the protein CASSIGRNTEAFF. The chain uses TRBV19 and TRBJ1-1, with unresolved D. V was clipped by 1 base and J by 1 base, with 4 bases between them. Germline loops: CDR1 LNHDA, CDR2 SQIVND (reference sequence). The CDR3 is made up of 13 amino acids. The full variable domain, in which reference TRBV19 and TRBJ1-1 provide the parts outside the CDR3, is DGGITQSPKYLFRKEGQNVTLSCEQNLNHDAMYWYRQDPGQGLRLIYYSQIVNDFQKGDIAEGYSVSREKKESFPLTVTSAQKNPTAFYLCASSIGRNTEAFFGQGTRLTVV.

This clone was counted a single time. CDR3 coding DNA: TGTGCCACCACGACAGGGGTTGATGAAAAACTGTTTTTT. Protein sequence: CATTTGVDEKLFF. The chain joins TRBV6-5 to TRBJ1-4; 8 positions match TRBD1. V lost 10 bases and J lost 6; bases outside the gene matches: 7. Germline CDR1 and CDR2: MNHEY and SVGAGI. The CDR3 contains 13 residues.

The V and J genes are TRBV4-2 and TRBJ2-7; D is possibly TRBD2 (5 bases). V lost 0 bases, J lost 2 bases, and 11 bases lay in between. Germline V gives CDR1 LGHNA, CDR2 YNFKEQ. There are 15 residues in the CDR3. CDR3 protein: CASSQDFRGTYEQYF. The CDR3 DNA is TGTGCCAGCAGCCAAGATTTCAGAGGGACCTACGAGCAGTACTTC.

The V call is TRBV11-2, the J call TRBJ1-6; the match to TRBD1 covers 9 bases. Germline lookup yields CDR1 SGHAT and CDR2 FQNNGV. V shed 3 bases and J 11 bases; nucleotides not matched to a gene: 8. The CDR3 is made up of 15 amino acids. As DNA, the CDR3 is TGTGCCAGCAGCTTCGACAGGGGGAGCCCGGCACCCCTCCACTTT. This encodes CASSFDRGSPAPLHF.

The chain links TRBV2 to TRBJ1-3; 9 bases are shared with TRBD1. The CDR3 runs 16 residues. Per germline, CDR1 SNHLY and CDR2 FYNNEI. V shed 8 bases and J 0 bases; nucleotides not matched to a gene: 8. CDR3 nucleotides: TGTGCCAGCGACCTACAGGGGGCAAGCTCTGGAAACACCATATATTTT. Encoded protein: CASDLQGASSGNTIYF.

The chain combines TRBV25-1 with TRBJ2-2, with 10 bases matching TRBD1. V shed 3 bases, J shed 5 bases, and the junction held 9 bases outside the gene matches. The CDR3 has 17 amino acids. In germline, CDR1 is MGHDK, CDR2 SYGVNS. The CDR3 DNA follows: TGTGCCAGCAGTGACCCGATGCGGACAGGGGGAACCGGGGAGCTGTTTTTT. This encodes CASSDPMRTGGTGELFF.

The chain combines TRBV7-3 with TRBJ2-2; a weak D match, TRBD1 (5 bases). Germline CDR1 SGHTA, CDR2 FQGTGA. The V end was cut by 4 bases, the J end by 7 bases, with 10 bases between. This CDR3 comprises 13 residues. This CDR3 is CASSSQRGGELFF. In DNA, the CDR3 is TGTGCCAGCAGCTCACAAAGGGGCGGGGAGCTGTTTTTT.

The rearrangement links TRBV4-1 to TRBJ2-7; D is undetermined. Germline assignment: CDR1 MGHRA and CDR2 YSYEKL. The CDR3 covers 14 residues. Trimming stripped 7 bases from V and 0 bases from J, with 13 bases between. The DNA for the CDR3 is TGCGCCAGCACGGAGACTTCCAGCTCCTACGAGCAGTACTTC. Its translation: CASTETSSSYEQYF.

J is TRBJ2-7 and V is TRBV7-5; the D call in the table, TRBD1, was not verified against the DNA. TRBV7-5 is described as a pseudogene. The CDR3 has 20 amino acids. In DNA, the CDR3 is TGTGCCAGAAGCTTAGTGGGGACACCGGACCAAACCTCTACGTTCTACGAGCAGTACTTC. As protein: CARSLVGTPDQTSTFYEQYF.

The CDR3 is CASSSLAVPSYEQYF. CDR3 nucleotides: TGTGCCAGTAGTAGCCTAGCCGTACCTTCCTACGAGCAGTACTTC. V and J are TRBV19 and TRBJ2-7, with D maybe TRBD2 (5 bases). Germline CDR1 LNHDA, CDR2 SQIVND (reference sequence). This CDR3 has 15 residues. Trimming removed 4 bases at V and 1 base at J, with 14 bases between.

The rearrangement links TRBV9 to TRBJ2-3, with 8 positions matching TRBD1. V dropped 0 bases and J dropped 0; count of bases not matched to a gene: 6. CDR1 SGDLS and CDR2 YYNGEE come from the germline V gene. This CDR3 comprises 17 residues. The DNA for the CDR3 is TGTGCCAGCAGCGTAGACCCTCAGGGGGCTAGCACAGATACGCAGTATTTT. Translated: CASSVDPQGASTDTQYF.

This sequence joins TRBV6-1 and TRBJ2-3; 11 nucleotides agree with TRBD2. V lost 4 bases to trimming and J lost 9 bases; unmatched junction nucleotides: 15. The CDR3 runs to 17 residues. Germline assignment: CDR1 MNHNS and CDR2 SASEGT. CDR3 DNA: TGTGCCAGCAGTGGTACTACTAGCGGGGGTTCGGCTCGCACGCAGTATTTT. Protein: CASSGTTSGGSARTQYF.

This clone has more than one count but fewer than ten. This chain joins TRBV5-1 and TRBJ1-1; 7 bases fit TRBD1. The CDR3 runs to 17 residues. From germline, CDR1 is SGHRS and CDR2 YFSETQ. V was pared by 2 bases and J by 1 base, with 11 bases of the junction left unmatched. CDR3: CASSFETGTVGNTEAFF. Written as DNA, the CDR3 is TGCGCCAGCAGCTTCGAGACAGGGACTGTCGGGAACACTGAAGCTTTCTTT.

V and J are TRBV5-4 and TRBJ2-5; a weak D match, TRBD1 (6 bases). The CDR3 has 15 residues. Germline lookup yields CDR1 SGHNT and CDR2 YYREEE (reference sequence). With 4 bases removed from V and 5 bases from J, the gap between germline ends came to 18 bases. CDR3 sequence reads: CASSPGQSIRETQYF. Here the CDR3 DNA reads TGTGCCAGCAGCCCCGGACAGTCTATCCGGGAGACCCAGTACTTC. Full variable domain (outside the CDR3, taken from reference TRBV5-4 and TRBJ2-5): ETGVTQSPTHLIKTRGQQVTLRCSSQSGHNTVSWYQQALGQGPQFIFQYYREEENGRGNFPPRFSGLQFPNYSSELNVNALELDDSALYLCASSPGQSIRETQYFGPGTRLLVL.

The chain joins TRBV10-3 to TRBJ1-1; D is ambiguous. Per the germline V gene, CDR1 is ENHRY and CDR2 is SYGVKD. The ends were cut back, 6 bases at V and 0 bases at J, with 11 bases in the middle. This CDR3 contains 14 residues. CDR3 amino acids: CAIRSGSLNTEAFF. CDR3 sequence (DNA): TGTGCCATCAGGTCCGGGAGCTTGAACACTGAAGCTTTCTTT.

V is TRBV5-5 and J is TRBJ1-4, with 7 nucleotides matching TRBD1. CDR1 and CDR2 from the germline V gene are SGHKS and YYEKEE (reference sequence). J lost 7 bases, V lost 6 bases, and 9 bases had no gene match. The CDR3 totals 14 residues. CDR3 bases: TGTGCCAGCACCACCCGAAGGGACAGTGAAAAACTGTTTTTT. The encoded protein is CASTTRRDSEKLFF. Full variable domain (missing parts from reference TRBV5-5 and TRBJ1-4): DAGVTQSPTHLIKTRGQQVTLRCSPISGHKSVSWYQQVLGQGPQFIFQYYEKEERGRGNFPDRFSARQFPNYSSELNVNALLLGDSALYLCASTTRRDSEKLFFGSGTQLSVL.

This chain links TRBV30 with TRBJ2-7; 9 bases agree with TRBD2. The V gene's germline CDR1 is GTSNPN and CDR2 SVGIG (reference sequence). With 0 bases clipped from V and 1 base from J, the junction kept 7 bases outside the gene matches. This CDR3 has 16 amino acids. The chain's CDR3 is CAWSVSLAGHSYEQYF. CDR3 DNA: TGTGCCTGGAGTGTAAGTCTAGCGGGGCATTCCTACGAGCAGTACTTC.

This chain uses TRBV13 with TRBJ1-2; 7 positions match TRBD1. From germline, CDR1 is PRHDT and CDR2 FYEKMQ (reference sequence). With 1 base clipped from V and 0 bases from J, the junction kept 2 bases outside the gene matches. The CDR3 runs to 15 residues. As DNA, the CDR3 is TGTGCCAGCAGCTTAGAGGGGGCCCCTAACTATGGCTACACCTTC. This encodes CASSLEGAPNYGYTF.